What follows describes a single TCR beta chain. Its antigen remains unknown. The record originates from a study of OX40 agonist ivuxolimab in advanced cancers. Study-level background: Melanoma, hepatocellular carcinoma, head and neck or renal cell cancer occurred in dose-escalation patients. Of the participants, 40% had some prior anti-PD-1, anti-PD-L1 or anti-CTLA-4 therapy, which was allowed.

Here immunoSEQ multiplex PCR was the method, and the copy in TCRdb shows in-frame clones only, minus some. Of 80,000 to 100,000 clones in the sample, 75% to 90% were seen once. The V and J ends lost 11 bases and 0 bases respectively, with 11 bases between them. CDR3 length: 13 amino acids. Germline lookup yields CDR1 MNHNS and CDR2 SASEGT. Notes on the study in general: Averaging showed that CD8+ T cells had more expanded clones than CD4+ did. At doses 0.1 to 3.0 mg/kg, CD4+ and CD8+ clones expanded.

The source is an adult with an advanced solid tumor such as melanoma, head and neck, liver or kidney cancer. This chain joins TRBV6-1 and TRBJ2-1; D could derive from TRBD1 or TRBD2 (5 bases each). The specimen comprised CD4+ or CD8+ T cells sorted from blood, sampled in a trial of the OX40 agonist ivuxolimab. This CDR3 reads CASDGGSYNEQFF. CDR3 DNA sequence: TGTGCCTCGGATGGGGGCTCCTACAATGAGCAGTTCTTC.